This is a list of T cell receptor beta chains from one sample in a study of long-term antiretroviral therapy in people with HIV. This table comes from immunoSEQ multiplex PCR, and its TCRdb copy is limited to in-frame clones, with some not included. Among about 24,000 clones listed, approximately 80% were seen once. Sequencing used unsorted PBMCs, obtained 4.3 years after starting antiretroviral therapy. The receptors here all came from a young man with HIV. Both conserved end residues are part of each CDR3. D genes are given only for firm matches. Size is omitted from some rows. Given values are once, few, many or a class for expanded clones.

-,-,TRBJ2-1,TRBV6-6,CASSPDQYNEQFF,TGTGCCAGCAGCCCTGACCAGTACAATGAGCAGTTCTTC
-,-,TRBJ1-1,TRBV7-8,CASSLDPWSTEAFF,TGTGCCAGCAGCTTGGACCCCTGGAGCACTGAAGCTTTCTTT
-,-,TRBJ2-2,TRBV13,CASTAGNTGELFF,TGTGCCAGCACGGCTGGTAACACCGGGGAGCTGTTTTTT
TRBD2,-,TRBJ2-1,TRBV13,CASRGGGPYNEQFF,TGTGCCAGCAGGGGCGGGGGACCCTACAATGAGCAGTTCTTC
-,once,TRBJ2-5,TRBV7-2,CASSPAPGTFGETQYF,TGTGCCAGCAGCCCCGCCCCGGGTACGTTTGGGGAGACCCAGTACTTC
TRBD1,-,TRBJ1-1,TRBV13,CASSLGGQGGTEAFF,TGTGCCAGCAGCTTAGGGGGACAGGGGGGGACTGAAGCTTTCTTT
-,-,TRBJ1-1,TRBV30,CAWSIWGTEAFF,TGTGCCTGGAGCATCTGGGGCACTGAAGCTTTCTTT
TRBD1,-,TRBJ1-5,TRBV5-5,CASSLGQNNQPQHF,TGTGCCAGCAGCCTGGGACAGAACAATCAGCCCCAGCATTTT
-,-,TRBJ1-5,TRBV28,CASSLDSGPTQPQHF,TGTGCCAGCAGTTTAGACAGTGGCCCAACTCAGCCCCAGCATTTT
-,-,TRBJ2-1,TRBV6-4,CASSESLLGKGEQFF,TGTGCCAGCAGTGAGAGCCTCCTCGGAAAGGGTGAGCAGTTCTTC
-,-,TRBJ2-5,TRBV5-1,CASSLMETQYF,TGCGCCAGCAGCTTAATGGAGACCCAGTACTTC
TRBD2,-,TRBJ2-1,TRBV7-7,CASSLAPGLATYNEQFF,TGTGCTAGCAGCTTAGCGCCGGGACTAGCGACGTACAATGAGCAGTTCTTC
TRBD2,-,TRBJ2-7,TRBV10-3,CAISERTSGSYEQYF,TGTGCCATCAGTGAAAGGACTAGCGGGAGCTACGAGCAGTACTTC
-,-,TRBJ1-2,TRBV5-1,CASSLRGVGYGYTF,TGCGCCAGCAGCTTGCGGGGGGTCGGCTATGGCTACACCTTC
-,-,TRBJ1-5,TRBV19,CASSIASGRSSNQPQHF,TGTGCCAGTAGTATAGCGTCCGGCAGGTCTTCCAATCAGCCCCAGCATTTT
-,-,TRBJ2-7,TRBV5-1,CASTENSGSYEQYF,TGCGCCAGCACAGAAAATTCAGGGAGCTACGAGCAGTACTTC
-,-,TRBJ2-2,TRBV11-2,CASSSVRDTGELFF,TGTGCCAGCAGCTCCGTGAGGGATACCGGGGAGCTGTTTTTT
TRBD1,-,TRBJ1-6,TRBV9,CASSPGQYNSPLHF,TGTGCCAGCAGCCCGGGACAGTATAATTCACCCCTCCACTTT
-,-,TRBJ1-2,TRBV4-1,CASSGVDPYGYTF,TGCGCCAGCAGCGGGGTTGATCCCTATGGCTACACCTTC
-,-,TRBJ1-2,TRBV6-5,CASRRVGGYGYTF,TGTGCCAGCAGGCGGGTCGGCGGCTATGGCTACACCTTC
-,-,TRBJ2-7,TRBV7-2,CASSLLREQYF,TGTGCCAGCAGCTTGTTAAGGGAGCAGTACTTC
-,-,TRBJ1-2,TRBV19,CASSKIIGVSNGYTF,TGTGCCAGTAGCAAGATAATAGGGGTTTCCAATGGCTACACCTTC
TRBD1,-,TRBJ1-1,TRBV6-4,CASSDSGTGNTEAFF,TGTGCCAGCAGTGACTCCGGGACAGGGAACACTGAAGCTTTCTTT
-,-,TRBJ2-2,TRBV6-5,CASSSEGAGTGELFF,TGTGCCAGCAGTTCGGAGGGGGCCGGCACCGGGGAGCTGTTTTTT
-,-,TRBJ1-5,TRBV5-1,CASSPMGAGNQPQHF,TGCGCCAGCAGCCCTATGGGGGCTGGCAATCAGCCCCAGCATTTT
-,-,TRBJ2-2,TRBV6-5,CASSSDRDTGELFF,TGTGCCAGCAGCTCGGACAGAGACACCGGGGAGCTGTTTTTT
-,-,TRBJ2-1,TRBV29-1,CSVVLGTLYNEQFF,TGCAGCGTTGTCCTCGGGACTCTCTACAATGAGCAGTTCTTC
-,-,TRBJ2-7,TRBV9,CASSPRFSYEQYF,TGTGCCAGCAGCCCCCGTTTCTCCTACGAGCAGTACTTC
-,once,TRBJ2-7,TRBV20-1,CSARGGYEQYF,TGCAGTGCTAGAGGGGGCTACGAGCAGTACTTC
TRBD1,once,TRBJ1-1,TRBV6-4,CASRSGQGNTEAFF,TGTGCCAGCAGATCGGGACAGGGGAACACTGAAGCTTTCTTT
-,-,TRBJ2-1,TRBV19,CASSIDWGGTNNEQFF,TGTGCCAGTAGTATAGATTGGGGGGGCACCAACAATGAGCAGTTCTTC
-,-,TRBJ1-1,TRBV6-6,CASSYGSTTGGAEAFF,TGTGCCAGCAGTTACGGCTCGACAACTGGGGGCGCTGAAGCTTTCTTT
-,-,TRBJ2-1,TRBV19,CASSIGGAREQFF,TGTGCCAGTAGTATCGGAGGGGCTCGAGAGCAGTTCTTC
-,-,TRBJ1-1,TRBV9,CASSDSLYTEAFF,TGTGCCAGCAGCGATAGCCTCTACACTGAAGCTTTCTTT
-,-,TRBJ2-3,TRBV9,CASSVRGGLSTDTQYF,TGTGCCAGCAGCGTCAGAGGGGGACTTAGCACAGATACGCAGTATTTT
-,few,TRBJ2-2,TRBV6-1,CASSTGTDTGELFF,TGTGCCAGCAGCACCGGGACGGACACCGGGGAGCTGTTTTTT
TRBD2,-,TRBJ2-7,TRBV7-2,CASSPGLAGTPYEQYF,TGTGCCAGCAGTCCGGGACTAGCGGGAACTCCCTACGAGCAGTACTTC
TRBD2,-,TRBJ2-7,TRBV5-1,CASSLTSGSYEQYF,TGCGCCAGCAGCTTGACTAGCGGGAGCTACGAGCAGTACTTC
-,-,TRBJ2-2,TRBV5-1,CASSLSSEGYTGELFF,TGCGCCAGCAGCTTGTCGAGTGAGGGATACACCGGGGAGCTGTTTTTT
-,-,TRBJ2-5,TRBV2,CASRGEVETQYF,TGTGCCAGCAGGGGGGAGGTAGAGACCCAGTACTTC
-,-,TRBJ2-5,TRBV29-1,CSVKSLPGETQYF,TGCAGCGTTAAGTCATTACCAGGGGAGACCCAGTACTTC
TRBD2,few,TRBJ2-7,TRBV4-2,CASSQDPTSGYYEQYF,TGTGCCAGCAGCCAAGATCCCACTAGCGGGTACTACGAGCAGTACTTC
TRBD2,-,TRBJ2-3,TRBV7-2,CASGGTRADTQYF,TGTGCCAGCGGGGGGACTAGAGCAGATACGCAGTATTTT